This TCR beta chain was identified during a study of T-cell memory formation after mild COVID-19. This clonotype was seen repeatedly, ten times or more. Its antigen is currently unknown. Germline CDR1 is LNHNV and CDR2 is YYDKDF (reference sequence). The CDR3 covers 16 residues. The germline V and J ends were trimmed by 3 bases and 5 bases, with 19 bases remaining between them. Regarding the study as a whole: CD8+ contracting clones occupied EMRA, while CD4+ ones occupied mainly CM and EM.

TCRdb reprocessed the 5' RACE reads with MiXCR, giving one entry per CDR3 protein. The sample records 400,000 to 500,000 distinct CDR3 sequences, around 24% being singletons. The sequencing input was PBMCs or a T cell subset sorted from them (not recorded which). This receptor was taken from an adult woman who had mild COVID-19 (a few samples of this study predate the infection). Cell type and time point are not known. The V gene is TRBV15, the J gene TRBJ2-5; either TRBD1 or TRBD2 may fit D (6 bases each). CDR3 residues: CATSSGKIGGPETQYF. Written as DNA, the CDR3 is TGTGCCACCAGCAGTGGAAAAATTGGGGGGCCTGAGACCCAGTACTTC.